The 29 T cell receptor beta chains reported below all come from one sample, sequenced in a study of T-cell memory formation after mild COVID-19. TCRdb passed the 5' RACE reads through MiXCR, listing each CDR3 protein once. The top ten hold around a fifth of the sample, which has roughly 300,000 distinct CDR3 sequences, roughly an eighth seen once. Material for sequencing was PBMCs or a T cell subset sorted from them (not recorded which). The origin of the receptors is a young man who had mild COVID-19 (a few samples of this study predate the infection). Cell type and time point are not known.

The rearrangement links TRBV4-1 to TRBJ2-5; 7 bases fit TRBD2. Germline CDR1 is MGHRA and CDR2 is YSYEKL. V gave up 3 bases and J gave up 2 bases; unmatched junction bases: 12. The CDR3 has 17 residues. The CDR3 sequence: CASSQGPHAGVQETQYF. As DNA, the CDR3 is TGCGCCAGCAGCCAGGGGCCCCACGCGGGGGTACAAGAGACCCAGTACTTC.

The sample holds a few counts of this clonotype. The V and J genes are TRBV9 and TRBJ2-3; no clear D. V gave up 4 bases and J gave up 3 bases, with 6 bases separating them. The CDR3 runs to 12 residues. Looked up from germline, CDR1 is SGDLS and CDR2 is YYNGEE. CDR3 in amino acids: CASSTRTDTQYF. The CDR3 region has the DNA TGTGCCAGCAGCACTCGAACAGATACGCAGTATTTT. The full variable domain, with the rest looked up from reference TRBV9 and TRBJ2-3, is DSGVTQTPKHLITATGQRVTLRCSPRSGDLSVYWYQQSLDQGLQFLIQYYNGEERAKGNILERFSAQQFPDLHSELNLSSLELGDSALYFCASSTRTDTQYFGPGTRLTVL.

This clonotype was detected only a few times. The genes are TRBV20-1 and TRBJ1-1; 7 nucleotides match TRBD1. The CDR3 runs 13 residues. CDR1 and CDR2 from the germline V gene are DFQATT and SNEGSKA (reference sequence). J lost 4 bases, V lost 6 bases, and 8 bases had no gene match. The CDR3 nucleotides read TGCAGTGCGGGGACAGTGTTTGCCACTGAAGCTTTCTTT. It encodes CSAGTVFATEAFF.

The CDR3 DNA follows: TGTGCCAGCAGCCCCTGGGGCAGCAATCAGCCCCAGCATTTT. Translation: CASSPWGSNQPQHF. The chain employs TRBV7-9 and TRBJ1-5; D may be TRBD1 (5 bases). This CDR3 comprises 14 residues. Germline V CDR1 and CDR2: SEHNR, FQNEAQ (reference sequence). Trimming removed 5 bases at V and 1 base at J, with 9 bases between.

The table lists this clonotype with a few counts. The V gene is TRBV20-1, the J gene TRBJ2-3; D may match TRBD1 or TRBD2 (5 bases each). This CDR3 has 14 residues. Germline V gene sequence: CDR1 DFQATT, CDR2 SNEGSKA (reference sequence). The V end lost 6 bases, the J end lost 1 base, and 14 bases lay between the germline ends. CDR3 DNA: TGCAGTGCCGCCTTCGTGGGGGGCACAGATACGCAGTATTTT. Its protein is CSAAFVGGTDTQYF.

The rearrangement uses TRBV4-1 and TRBJ1-2; TRBD1 is a possible D gene (5 bases). The CDR3 is 16 residues long. Germline CDR1 is MGHRA and CDR2 is YSYEKL. Trimming took 4 bases from V and 2 from J, leaving 17 bases between them. The CDR3 here is CASSPTPGGANYGYTF. The DNA of the CDR3 is TGCGCCAGCAGCCCGACCCCGGGAGGGGCGAACTATGGCTACACCTTC.

In this sample, this clonotype turned up many times. J is TRBJ2-6 and V is TRBV27; possibly TRBD1 for D (6 bases). This CDR3 contains 17 residues. V was trimmed by 6 bases and J by 2 bases, leaving 17 bases between them. Looked up from germline, CDR1 is MNHEY and CDR2 is SMNVEV (reference sequence). CDR3 protein: CASSLGWGQTGANVLTF. CDR3 coding DNA: TGTGCCAGCAGCCTAGGATGGGGACAAACTGGGGCCAACGTCCTGACTTTC.

The chain uses TRBV4-1 and TRBJ2-2; D is undetermined. The CDR3 contains 12 residues. Trimming removed 4 bases at V and 10 bases at J, with 10 bases between. Germline CDR1 reads MGHRA; CDR2 reads YSYEKL. The DNA of the CDR3 is TGCGCCAGCAGCCCCTCCGGACCGGAGCTGTTTTTT. The encoded protein is CASSPSGPELFF.

This clonotype has ten or more counts. The chain recombines TRBV4-1 with TRBJ2-3; no clear D. The CDR3 is 17 amino acids. Deletions cut 1 base from V and 2 bases from J, with 16 bases between. Germline lookup yields CDR1 MGHRA and CDR2 YSYEKL. DNA for the CDR3: TGCGCCAGCAGCCAAGGAGGCGGCATTGAGTCCACAGATACGCAGTATTTT. Protein sequence: CASSQGGGIESTDTQYF.

This rearrangement joins TRBV12-3 or TRBV12-4 to TRBJ2-2; D is possibly TRBD1 or TRBD2 (6 bases each). Between the trimmed V and J ends, which lost 4 bases and 1 base, there was a span of 13 bases. The CDR3 contains 16 residues. DNA for the CDR3: TGTGCCAGCAGTTGGGGGGCAGGGGTGAACACCGGGGAGCTGTTTTTT. This codes for CASSWGAGVNTGELFF.

V gene TRBV7-2 combines with J gene TRBJ2-1; D not resolved. Trimming removed 8 bases from V and 0 bases from J, with 14 bases in between. Germline V gives CDR1 SGHTA, CDR2 FQGNSA. The CDR3 spans 15 residues. The CDR3 here is CASARTQSSYNEQFF. Written as DNA, the CDR3 is TGTGCCAGCGCTAGGACCCAAAGCTCCTACAATGAGCAGTTCTTC.

The chain uses TRBV11-2 and TRBJ2-2, with 9 bases fitting TRBD2. Germline lookup yields CDR1 SGHAT and CDR2 FQNNGV. V lost 5 bases and J lost 0; bases outside the gene matches: 10. The CDR3 loop spans 18 amino acids. The CDR3 DNA is TGTGCCAGCAGCCTCCTACTAGCGGGCGGCTCGAACACCGGGGAGCTGTTTTTT. Its translation: CASSLLLAGGSNTGELFF.

CDR3 bases: TGTGCCAGCAGTGATCAAAAAGGATTCGGGGAGCTGTTTTTT. This codes for CASSDQKGFGELFF. The rearrangement uses TRBV25-1 and TRBJ2-2; no firm D call. This CDR3 comprises 14 residues. V was shortened by 3 bases and J by 7 bases, with 12 bases between the two germline ends. CDR1 and CDR2 from the germline V gene are MGHDK and SYGVNS.

This clonotype was found many times. V gene TRBV5-5 combines with J gene TRBJ1-2; D is possibly TRBD1 (6 bases). Looked up from germline, CDR1 is SGHKS and CDR2 is YYEKEE (reference sequence). The CDR3 covers 16 residues. Trimming stripped 1 base from V and 4 bases from J, with 17 bases between. Here the CDR3 reads CASSLTYRASAYGYTF. The CDR3 DNA reads TGTGCCAGCAGCTTGACCTACAGGGCTTCGGCCTATGGCTACACCTTC. The full variable domain, completed using reference TRBV5-5 and TRBJ1-2, is DAGVTQSPTHLIKTRGQQVTLRCSPISGHKSVSWYQQVLGQGPQFIFQYYEKEERGRGNFPDRFSARQFPNYSSELNVNALLLGDSALYLCASSLTYRASAYGYTFGSGTRLTVV.

This clonotype showed up just a few times. The V and J genes are TRBV7-7 and TRBJ2-1, with 10 bases aligning to TRBD1. The germline V gene has CDR1 SSHAT and CDR2 FNYEAQ (reference sequence). V lost 3 bases, J lost 9 bases, and 5 bases stayed unmatched. This CDR3 contains 14 residues. For the CDR3, the DNA is TGTGCCAGCAGCTTGGACAGGGGGTCCGGTGAGCAGTTCTTC. Translation: CASSLDRGSGEQFF.

This clonotype has just a few counts. The gene calls are TRBV6-5 and TRBJ2-3; the D gene is possibly TRBD2 (5 bases). The CDR3 consists of 16 residues. V was pared by 0 bases and J by 2 bases, with 12 bases between. Germline CDR1 MNHEY, CDR2 SVGAGI. CDR3 sequence reads: CASSYSTGGTTDTQYF. Written as DNA, the CDR3 is TGTGCCAGCAGTTACTCCACTGGAGGAACCACAGATACGCAGTATTTT.

The genes are TRBV7-9 and TRBJ2-3, with D possibly TRBD1 on 6 matching bases. The CDR3 is 15 residues long. Germline assignment: CDR1 SEHNR and CDR2 FQNEAQ (reference sequence). V was trimmed by 4 bases and J by 4 bases, leaving 15 bases between them. The CDR3 region has the DNA TGTGCCAGCAGCTCCCCCTCGGCAGGGGCAGATACGCAGTATTTT. This gives the protein CASSSPSAGADTQYF.

V is TRBV6-1 and J is TRBJ1-1; 8 bases align to TRBD1. CDR1 and CDR2 from the germline V gene are MNHNS and SASEGT. With V trimmed by 5 bases and J by 1 base, 6 bases remained unmatched. The CDR3 spans 15 residues. CDR3 in amino acids: CASSSPDRENTEAFF. In nucleotides, the CDR3 is TGTGCCAGCAGTTCACCGGACAGGGAGAACACTGAAGCTTTCTTT.

This clonotype turned up a few times. The gene calls are TRBV4-3 and TRBJ2-1, with 8 bases aligning to TRBD1. V shed 0 bases, J shed 1 base, and the junction held 5 bases outside the gene matches. The CDR3 is 17 amino acids. Germline CDR1 is LGHNA and CDR2 is YSLEER. CDR3 loop: CASSQESTGGSYNEQFF. The CDR3 nucleotides are TGCGCCAGCAGCCAAGAGAGTACAGGGGGGTCCTACAATGAGCAGTTCTTC.

V is TRBV7-2 and J is TRBJ1-1; D is unclear. Germline-derived CDR1 and CDR2 are SGHTA and FQGNSA. The CDR3 is 13 amino acids. Trimming took off 3 bases at V and 3 bases at J, with 8 bases between the two ends. The CDR3 DNA reads TGTGCCAGCAGCTTGCGGGAGGACACTGAAGCTTTCTTT. Translation: CASSLREDTEAFF.

The chain recombines TRBV9 with TRBJ2-1; TRBD1 might be the D (5 bases). The CDR3 runs 14 residues. Germline V gene lookup returns CDR1 SGDLS and CDR2 YYNGEE. V lost 0 bases to trimming and J lost 7 bases, with 11 bases between them. The CDR3 DNA reads as TGTGCCAGCAGCGTAGGCAACAGGCAAAATGAGCAGTTCTTC. Translated: CASSVGNRQNEQFF.

In its sample, this clonotype was seen a few times. The rearrangement uses TRBV6-2 or TRBV6-3 and TRBJ2-5; 8 bases match TRBD2. The V gene end was trimmed by 2 bases and the J gene end by 5 bases; junction bases not matched to a gene: 13. The CDR3 runs to 17 residues. CDR1 and CDR2 (germline): MNHEY, SVGEGT. CDR3 protein: CASSYPLGGGPRETQYF. CDR3 sequence (DNA): TGTGCCAGCAGTTACCCCCTGGGCGGGGGGCCCAGGGAGACCCAGTACTTC.

The rearrangement links TRBV6-2 or TRBV6-3 to TRBJ2-1, with 8 bases that match TRBD2. CDR1 MNHEY and CDR2 SVGEGT come from the germline V gene. After removal of 2 bases from V and 6 bases from J, the junction contained 12 bases not matched to a gene. There are 17 residues in the CDR3. The CDR3 sequence: CASSYRGRGDLGNEQFF. In DNA, the CDR3 is TGTGCCAGCAGTTACCGCGGGCGGGGGGACTTAGGCAATGAGCAGTTCTTC.

In its sample, this clonotype was seen a few times. The rearrangement joins TRBV6-5 to TRBJ2-6; D ambiguous. This CDR3 contains 15 residues. Trimming cost V 5 bases and J 0 bases, with 8 bases left between them. CDR1 and CDR2 from the germline V gene are MNHEY and SVGAGI. CDR3 protein: CASSHPVSGANVLTF. The CDR3 nucleotides read TGTGCCAGCAGTCACCCAGTCTCTGGGGCCAACGTCCTGACTTTC.

This clonotype was recorded a few times. In DNA, the CDR3 is TGCGCCAGCCCCCGGTGTTCAGGGTATATCTCCTACGAGCAGTACGTC. It encodes CASPRCSGYISYEQYV. V gene TRBV5-1 combines with J gene TRBJ2-7; the D gene is possibly TRBD1 (5 bases). The CDR3 is 16 amino acids. Germline-derived CDR1 and CDR2 are SGHRS and YFSETQ. Between the trimmed V and J ends, which lost 7 bases and 0 bases, there was a span of 20 bases.

The rearrangement uses TRBV11-2 and TRBJ2-3; 7 positions match TRBD2. This CDR3 has 16 residues. V shed 1 base, J shed 2 bases, and the junction held 6 bases outside the gene matches. Germline CDR1 reads SGHAT; CDR2 reads FQNNGV. CDR3 nucleotide sequence: TGTGCCAGCAGCTTAGCTTCTAGCGGTTACACAGATACGCAGTATTTT. Amino acid sequence: CASSLASSGYTDTQYF.

The V and J genes are TRBV4-2 and TRBJ2-3; TRBD1 matches at 8 bases. Unmatched junction bases numbered 11, after V lost 0 bases and J lost 3 bases. The CDR3 loop spans 18 amino acids. CDR1 LGHNA and CDR2 YNFKEQ come from the germline V gene. DNA of the CDR3: TGTGCCAGCAGCCAAGAGCAGCAGACAGGGGAGGTAACAGATACGCAGTATTTT. Protein product: CASSQEQQTGEVTDTQYF.

The J gene is TRBJ2-7, the V gene TRBV30, with 9 nucleotides matching TRBD2. The CDR3 sequence is 14 residues long. The germline gives CDR1 GTSNPN, CDR2 SVGIG (reference sequence). The trim removed 5 bases at V and 2 bases at J, leaving 7 bases unmatched. DNA of the CDR3: TGTGCCTGGTCCCTGACTAGCGGAACCTACGAGCAGTACTTC. Its protein is CAWSLTSGTYEQYF.

The rearrangement uses TRBV10-3 and TRBJ1-2, with D perhaps TRBD1 (5 bases). The CDR3 extends over 13 amino acids. V was cut by 6 bases and J by 2 bases, with 10 bases left in between. The V gene's germline CDR1 is ENHRY and CDR2 SYGVKD. The CDR3 loop is CAISGGANYGYTF. The CDR3 DNA reads as TGTGCCATCAGCGGGGGTGCCAACTATGGCTACACCTTC.